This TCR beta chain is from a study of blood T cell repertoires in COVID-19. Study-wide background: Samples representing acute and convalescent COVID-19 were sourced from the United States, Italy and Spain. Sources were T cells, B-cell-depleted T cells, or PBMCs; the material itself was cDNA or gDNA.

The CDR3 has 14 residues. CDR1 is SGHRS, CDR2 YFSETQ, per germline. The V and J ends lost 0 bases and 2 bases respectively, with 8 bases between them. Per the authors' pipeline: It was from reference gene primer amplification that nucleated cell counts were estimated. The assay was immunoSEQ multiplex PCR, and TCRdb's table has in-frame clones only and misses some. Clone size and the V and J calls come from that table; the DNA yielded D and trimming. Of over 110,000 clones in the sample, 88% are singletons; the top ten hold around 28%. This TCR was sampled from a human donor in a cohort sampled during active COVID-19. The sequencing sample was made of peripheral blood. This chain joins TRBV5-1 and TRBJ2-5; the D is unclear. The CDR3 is CASSLGPAQETQYF. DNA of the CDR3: TGCGCCAGCAGCTTGGGGCCCGCTCAAGAGACCCAGTACTTC.